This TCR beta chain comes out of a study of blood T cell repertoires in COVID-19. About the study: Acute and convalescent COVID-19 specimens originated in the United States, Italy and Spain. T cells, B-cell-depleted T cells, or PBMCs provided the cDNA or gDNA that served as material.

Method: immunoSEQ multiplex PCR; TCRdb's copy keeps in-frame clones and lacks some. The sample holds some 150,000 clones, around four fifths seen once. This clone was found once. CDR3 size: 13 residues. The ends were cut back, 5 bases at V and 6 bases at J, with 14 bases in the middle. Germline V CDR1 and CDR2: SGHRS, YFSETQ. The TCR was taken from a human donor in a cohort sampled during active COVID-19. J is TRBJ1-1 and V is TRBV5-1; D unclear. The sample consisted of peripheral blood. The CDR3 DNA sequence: TGCGCCAGCAGTACCCCCGAGGCATCTGAAGCTTTCTTT. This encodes CASSTPEASEAFF.